One and the same sample provided the 24 T cell receptor beta chains below, sequenced in a study of CDR3 diversity in severe acne. TCRdb called the PCR reads again in MiXCR, with one record for every CDR3 protein. Of approximately 77,000 distinct CDR3 sequences in the sample, around 54% were seen once. Material for sequencing was blood. These TCRs come from a male donor with severe acne vulgaris.

The rearrangement links TRBV7-9 to TRBJ1-5, with 9 nucleotides matching TRBD1. Germline trimming cut 4 bases from V and 9 bases from J; bases unmatched to any gene: 13. Germline-derived CDR1 and CDR2 are SEHNR and FQNEAQ (reference sequence). This CDR3 comprises 16 residues. In DNA, the CDR3 is TGTGCCAGCAGCTCCGGACAGGGGTCGGCTATGAGGCCCCAGCATTTT. This translates into CASSSGQGSAMRPQHF.

Notes on this clonotype: Given a much more abundant clone one base away, this may be a read error. Since no conserved phenylalanine or tryptophan closes the CDR3, a read error is the likely cause. The chain employs TRBV29-1 and TRBJ1-2; a weak D match, TRBD1 (6 bases). The ends were cut back, 4 bases at V and 3 bases at J, with 9 bases in the middle. The CDR3 has 12 residues. CDR1 and CDR2 (germline): SQVTM, ANQGSEA. The CDR3 loop is CSVVRGDYGYTL. DNA of the CDR3: TGCAGCGTTGTCAGGGGTGACTATGGCTACACCTTA.

The J gene is TRBJ2-7, the V gene TRBV10-1, with a possible D match to TRBD1 (6 bases). The CDR3 extends over 15 amino acids. V lost 0 bases, J lost 2 bases, and 11 bases lay in between. Germline V gives CDR1 WNHNN, CDR2 SYGVQD (reference sequence). CDR3: CASSESLGTPYEQYF. The CDR3 bases are TGCGCCAGCAGTGAGTCTTTAGGGACACCCTACGAGCAGTACTTC.

Of note for this clonotype: A read error is possible here, since a much larger clone lies one base away. A read error is likely, as this CDR3 ends without the conserved phenylalanine or tryptophan. The chain links TRBV7-2 to TRBJ1-2; no clear D. CDR1 and CDR2 from the germline V gene are SGHTA and FQGNSA. The CDR3 has 15 residues. Trimming left V 2 bases short and J 0 bases short, with 10 bases between. The CDR3, as DNA: TGTGCCAGCAGCTTACTGGCCGCCGCTAACTATGGCTACACCCTC. This sequence encodes CASSLLAAANYGYTL.

The V and J genes are TRBV24-1 and TRBJ2-6; 10 bases align to TRBD2. With 5 bases clipped from V and 6 bases from J, the junction kept 15 bases outside the gene matches. The CDR3 consists of 19 residues. CDR1 is KGHDR and CDR2 is SFDVKD in the germline V gene. This chain's CDR3 is CATSALAGDTSEEANVLTF. DNA of the CDR3: TGTGCCACCAGTGCCCTAGCGGGGGATACCTCAGAGGAGGCCAACGTCCTGACTTTC.

CDR3 loop: CATTQDSYGYTF. The CDR3 nucleotides read TGTGCCACCACCCAAGACAGCTATGGCTACACCTTC. V gene TRBV15 combines with J gene TRBJ1-2; a weak D match, TRBD1 (5 bases). CDR1 is LNHNV and CDR2 is YYDKDF in the germline V gene (reference sequence). The CDR3 has 12 amino acids. V lost 7 bases and J 4 bases, leaving 10 bases between the germline ends.

The genes are TRBV2 and TRBJ2-2; D not certain. The V end was cut by 3 bases, the J end by 2 bases, with 10 bases between. Germline lookup yields CDR1 SNHLY and CDR2 FYNNEI. The CDR3 runs 15 residues. DNA of the CDR3: TGTGCCAGCAGTGACCGTTGGCTCAACACCGGGGAGCTGTTTTTT. Translated, it gives CASSDRWLNTGELFF.

To note about this clonotype: This could be a read error, since a much larger clone is one nucleotide away. V gene TRBV29-1 combines with J gene TRBJ1-2; D possibly corresponds to TRBD1 (6 bases). Trimming removed 7 bases at V and 7 bases at J, with 16 bases between. The CDR3 is 12 amino acids. Germline V gene sequence: CDR1 SQVTM, CDR2 ANQGSEA. Here the CDR3 reads CSARDRMGGYTF. The CDR3 nucleotides are TGCAGCGCGAGAGACAGGATGGGTGGCTACACCTTC.

The CDR3 DNA reads TGCAGCGTTGCGGGACAGCTCTATGGCTACACCTTC. Its protein product is CSVAGQLYGYTF. The rearrangement uses TRBV29-1 and TRBJ1-2, with 7 nucleotides matching TRBD1. With 4 bases clipped from V and 4 bases from J, the junction kept 3 bases outside the gene matches. Per the germline V gene, CDR1 is SQVTM and CDR2 is ANQGSEA. The CDR3 spans 12 residues.

The CDR3 loop is CATSDLDTGGYTF. CDR3 DNA sequence: TGTGCCACCAGTGATTTGGATACAGGTGGCTACACCTTC. This chain connects TRBV24-1 to TRBJ1-2; a weak D match, TRBD1 (5 bases). V was pared by 0 bases and J by 7 bases, with 8 bases between. The CDR3 has 13 residues. In germline, CDR1 is KGHDR, CDR2 SFDVKD.

This clonotype was observed at least ten times. The J gene is TRBJ2-7, the V gene TRBV29-1, with 11 bases fitting TRBD1. V lost 2 bases, J lost 3 bases, and 3 bases stayed unmatched. The CDR3 sequence is 14 residues long. Germline assignment: CDR1 SQVTM and CDR2 ANQGSEA. This CDR3 is CSVEYGTGGYEQYF. The CDR3 region has the DNA TGCAGCGTTGAATATGGGACAGGGGGCTACGAGCAGTACTTC.

V and J are TRBV25-1 and TRBJ1-2, with 11 bases identical to TRBD1. Trimming took 6 bases from V and 3 from J; bases not matched to a gene: 15. CDR1 and CDR2 from the germline V gene are MGHDK and SYGVNS. CDR3 size: 18 residues. CDR3 sequence: CASSRGTGQGGSDYGYTF. CDR3 DNA: TGTGCCAGCAGCCGAGGGACGGGACAGGGGGGTTCGGACTATGGCTACACCTTC.

There are many counts of this clonotype. The chain uses TRBV27 and TRBJ1-2; 12 bases are a match to TRBD1. With 2 bases clipped from V and 3 bases from J, the junction kept 4 bases outside the gene matches. The germline gives CDR1 MNHEY, CDR2 SMNVEV (reference sequence). The CDR3 has 16 residues. The CDR3 sequence: CASSLTGTGGHYGYTF. In DNA, the CDR3 is TGTGCCAGCAGTTTAACCGGGACAGGGGGCCACTATGGCTACACCTTC.

In this sample, this clonotype turned up a few times. The chain links TRBV4-2 to TRBJ2-3; 9 nucleotides line up with TRBD2. Germline V gene data show CDR1 as LGHNA and CDR2 as YNFKEQ. The CDR3 extends over 16 amino acids. The ends lost 0 bases at V and 7 bases at J; junction bases unmatched: 8. The CDR3 coding sequence is TGTGCCAGCAGCCAAGAACTAGCTAGCGGGGCTAATACGCAGTATTTT. Amino acid sequence: CASSQELASGANTQYF.

This clonotype was seen ten or more times. The rearrangement uses TRBV24-1 and TRBJ2-6; the match to TRBD2 covers 11 bases. CDR3 length equals 19 residues. With 4 bases clipped from V and 0 bases from J, the junction kept 7 bases outside the gene matches. Germline V gives CDR1 KGHDR, CDR2 SFDVKD. The CDR3 reads CATSDSGLAGDSGANVLTF. For the CDR3, the DNA is TGTGCCACCAGTGACTCAGGACTAGCGGGTGACTCTGGGGCCAACGTCCTGACTTTC.

CDR3 protein: CASIFGQGTSSGNTIYF. CDR3 in DNA: TGTGCCAGCATCTTTGGACAGGGCACAAGCTCTGGAAACACCATATATTTT. The chain has TRBV6-1 and TRBJ1-3, with 8 bases matching TRBD1. Trimming cost V 7 bases and J 0 bases; bases outside gene matches: 11. Germline V gene data show CDR1 as MNHNS and CDR2 as SASEGT. The length of the CDR3 is 17 residues.

The CDR3 nucleotides read TGTGCCACCAGTGACTCCACAGGGGGCGCGGACACCGGGGAGCTGTTTTTT. The encoded protein is CATSDSTGGADTGELFF. The rearrangement joins TRBV24-1 to TRBJ2-2; 9 bases are shared with TRBD1. Germline CDR1 KGHDR, CDR2 SFDVKD. CDR3 length equals 17 residues. Trimming took 4 bases from V and 3 from J; bases not matched to a gene: 8.

This clonotype was counted only a few times. The chain joins TRBV19 to TRBJ1-4; D is undetermined. Germline CDR1 and CDR2: LNHDA and SQIVND (reference sequence). Trimming stripped 5 bases from V and 6 bases from J, with 10 bases between. This CDR3 spans 13 amino acids. Written as DNA, the CDR3 is TGTGCCAGTAGTGTCCGGGAAGATGAAAAACTGTTTTTT. It encodes CASSVREDEKLFF.

This sequence joins TRBV2 and TRBJ1-1, with D hard to call. Deletions cut 5 bases from V and 7 bases from J, with 5 bases between. Looked up from germline, CDR1 is SNHLY and CDR2 is FYNNEI. CDR3 size: 10 residues. The CDR3 here is CASSSIEAFF. CDR3 nucleotide sequence: TGTGCCAGCAGTTCAATTGAAGCTTTCTTT.

At least ten counts were recorded for this clonotype. The J gene is TRBJ2-1, the V gene TRBV5-1; tentative D call: TRBD1 (6 bases). CDR3 length: 15 residues. CDR1 and CDR2 (germline): SGHRS, YFSETQ. The V and J ends lost 4 bases and 10 bases respectively, with 21 bases between them. The CDR3: CASSEYRVPRVEQFF. In nucleotides, the CDR3 is TGCGCCAGCAGCGAATACAGGGTCCCTAGGGTGGAGCAGTTCTTC.

This clonotype showed up many times. The CDR3 is CASSIPGGQGNSPLHF. The CDR3 bases are TGTGCCAGTAGTATACCCGGCGGACAGGGGAATTCACCCCTCCACTTT. This rearrangement joins TRBV19 to TRBJ1-6, with 9 bases lining up with TRBD1. Germline V lookup: CDR1 LNHDA, CDR2 SQIVND (reference sequence). The CDR3 runs to 16 residues. The V segment lost 2 bases and the J segment 7 bases; nucleotides outside the gene matches: 6.

This clonotype was seen at least ten times. This chain uses TRBV5-5 with TRBJ1-1; D gene unclear. The V and J ends lost 0 bases and 3 bases respectively, with 0 bases between them. There are 11 residues in the CDR3. In germline, CDR1 is SGHKS, CDR2 YYEKEE (reference sequence). The CDR3 bases are TGTGCCAGCAGCTTGGACACTGAAGCTTTCTTT. Translating it yields CASSLDTEAFF.

In this sample, this clonotype turned up a few times. The chain couples TRBV6-2 or TRBV6-3 to TRBJ2-1, with D perhaps matching TRBD2 (5 bases). From germline, CDR1 is MNHEY and CDR2 SVGEGT. The CDR3 loop spans 17 amino acids. The ends were cut back, 10 bases at V and 0 bases at J, with 22 bases in the middle. The CDR3 loop is CATSIPNLADSYNEQFF. In DNA form, the CDR3 reads TGTGCCACCTCAATCCCCAATCTAGCTGACTCCTACAATGAGCAGTTCTTC.

With regard to this clonotype: A junction end diverges from the germline sequence, so it may reflect a read error. The chain recombines TRBV7-9 with TRBJ1-3; D not resolved. CDR3 size: 17 residues. Germline V gene sequence: CDR1 SEHNR, CDR2 FQNEAQ (reference sequence). The CDR3 DNA follows: TGTGCCAGCAACTTAGATTACGGCAGAGGATCTGGAAACACCATATATTTT. Amino acid sequence: CASNLDYGRGSGNTIYF.